A single sample gave rise to the 22 T cell receptor beta chains below, sequenced in a study of shared clonotypes between healthy human individuals. TCRdb's table, derived via immunoSEQ multiplex PCR, lists solely in-frame clones and lacks some. This table has 2 million to 3 million clones, around nine tenths appearing once. The sequenced material came from naive CD4+ T cells sorted from blood. Subset defined: CD45RA+ positively selected. These receptors were taken from a man aged 18 to 29 in good health.

The chain combines TRBV11-2 with TRBJ2-7; D is unresolved. Trimming took 0 bases from V and 3 from J, leaving 6 bases between them. The CDR3 covers 13 residues. Germline V gene data show CDR1 as SGHAT and CDR2 as FQNNGV. The CDR3 loop is CASSLEPFYEQYF. CDR3 nucleotides: TGTGCCAGCAGCTTAGAACCCTTCTACGAGCAGTACTTC.

The rearrangement uses TRBV15 and TRBJ2-7; 9 positions agree with TRBD1. Germline-derived CDR1 and CDR2 are LNHNV and YYDKDF (reference sequence). V was clipped by 0 bases and J by 1 base; unmatched bases: 4. The CDR3 loop spans 16 amino acids. CDR3 DNA sequence: TGTGCCACCAGCAGAGATGCGACAGGGGGTTCCTACGAGCAGTACTTC. Its translation is CATSRDATGGSYEQYF.

The chain uses TRBV9 and TRBJ2-1; TRBD2 matches at 16 bases. Trimming at V came to 4 bases and at J to 2 bases, leaving 12 bases not matched to a gene. CDR3 length: 20 residues. The germline V gene has CDR1 SGDLS and CDR2 YYNGEE. The DNA of the CDR3 is TGTGCCAGCAGCTCTACCGCGGGGACTAGCGGGAGGGCACCCTACAATGAGCAGTTCTTC. It translates to CASSSTAGTSGRAPYNEQFF.

The chain combines TRBV28 with TRBJ2-4, with TRBD1 as a possible D gene (5 bases). V lost 2 bases and J lost 3, with 17 bases in between. Germline V gene data show CDR1 as MDHEN and CDR2 as SYDVKM. The CDR3 has 17 amino acids. The CDR3 protein is CASSLRGQGLSKNIQYF. Written as DNA, the CDR3 is TGTGCCAGCAGTTTAAGGGGCCAGGGCCTAAGCAAAAACATTCAGTACTTC.

V and J are TRBV29-1 and TRBJ1-4; D is undetermined. V was clipped by 4 bases and J by 0 bases, with 6 bases between them. The CDR3 covers 13 residues. Germline CDR1 and CDR2: SQVTM and ANQGSEA. The CDR3 sequence is CSVAGTTNEKLFF. The CDR3 DNA is TGCAGCGTTGCCGGGACAACTAATGAAAAACTGTTTTTT. The whole variable domain, remainder taken from reference TRBV29-1 and TRBJ1-4, is SAVISQKPSRDICQRGTSLTIQCQVDSQVTMMFWYRQQPGQSLTLIATANQGSEATYESGFVIDKFPISRPNLTFSTLTVSNMSPEDSSIYLCSVAGTTNEKLFFGSGTQLSVL.

The DNA for the CDR3 is TGCGCCAGCAGCCCCGCGGCCGAATATGGCTACACCTTC. Its translation: CASSPAAEYGYTF. This chain uses TRBV5-1 with TRBJ1-2, with no clear D. There are 13 residues in the CDR3. V was pared by 4 bases and J by 5 bases, with 12 bases between. Germline-derived CDR1 and CDR2 are SGHRS and YFSETQ.

The chain carries TRBV7-9 and TRBJ2-1; D possibly corresponds to TRBD2 (5 bases). Germline V gives CDR1 SEHNR, CDR2 FQNEAQ (reference sequence). The CDR3 extends over 16 amino acids. V dropped 7 bases and J dropped 6 bases, with 22 bases sitting between them. Here the CDR3 DNA reads TGTGCCAGCATTTGGGCCCCTCTAGCATCCAGCAATGAGCAGTTCTTC. It specifies CASIWAPLASSNEQFF. Using reference TRBV7-9 and TRBJ2-1 for the parts outside the CDR3, the full variable domain is DTGVSQNPRHKITKRGQNVTFRCDPISEHNRLYWYRQTLGQGPEFLTYFQNEAQLEKSRLLSDRFSAERPKGSFSTLEIQRTEQGDSAMYLCASIWAPLASSNEQFFGPGTRLTVL.

The V and J genes are TRBV25-1 and TRBJ2-2, with 7 bases fitting TRBD2. V lost 2 bases and J lost 4; bases outside the gene matches: 4. Germline CDR1 is MGHDK and CDR2 is SYGVNS. CDR3 size: 15 residues. Here the CDR3 reads CASSEPSGITGELFF. CDR3 DNA sequence: TGTGCCAGCAGTGAACCTAGCGGAATCACCGGGGAGCTGTTTTTT.

The chain employs TRBV7-2 and TRBJ2-1; 8 bases match TRBD1. Germline CDR1 reads SGHTA; CDR2 reads FQGNSA. V dropped 5 bases and J dropped 5; count of bases not matched to a gene: 5. The length of the CDR3 is 14 residues. The CDR3 loop is CASSPWTGNNEQFF. Here the CDR3 DNA reads TGTGCCAGCAGCCCCTGGACAGGGAACAATGAGCAGTTCTTC.

With respect to this clone: Within the sample, other DNA sequences also encode this same CDR3. The chain carries TRBV5-1 and TRBJ1-6; TRBD1 aligns across 10 bases. Germline V gene sequence: CDR1 SGHRS, CDR2 YFSETQ. CDR3 length: 14 residues. V shed 3 bases, J shed 7 bases, and the junction held 1 base outside the gene matches. The CDR3 coding sequence is TGCGCCAGCAGCTGGGGACAGGGGAATTCACCCCTCCACTTT. Its protein product is CASSWGQGNSPLHF.

The CDR3 DNA reads as TGTGCCAGCAGCTTTCGAACAGGGGTGGCCTACGAGCAGTACTTC. The encoded protein is CASSFRTGVAYEQYF. The chain uses TRBV5-6 and TRBJ2-7, with 7 bases matching TRBD1. This CDR3 region has 15 residues. Germline V gene sequence: CDR1 SGHDT, CDR2 YYEEEE. Trimming at V came to 2 bases and at J to 2 bases, leaving 7 bases not matched to a gene. The complete variable domain, with remaining parts taken from reference TRBV5-6 and TRBJ2-7, reads DAGVTQSPTHLIKTRGQQVTLRCSPKSGHDTVSWYQQALGQGPQFIFQYYEEEERQRGNFPDRFSGHQFPNYSSELNVNALLLGDSALYLCASSFRTGVAYEQYFGPGTRLTVT.

The V call is TRBV19, the J call TRBJ1-5; D gene uncertain. CDR1 is LNHDA, CDR2 SQIVND, per germline (reference sequence). V was trimmed by 3 bases and J by 3 bases, leaving 9 bases between them. The CDR3 covers 14 residues. The CDR3 DNA reads TGTGCCAGTAGTATCGCGGCGGACAATCAGCCCCAGCATTTT. It is translated as CASSIAADNQPQHF.

The chain uses TRBV5-1 and TRBJ2-3; TRBD1 aligns across 7 bases. Germline-derived CDR1 and CDR2 are SGHRS and YFSETQ. The V gene end was trimmed by 9 bases and the J gene end by 6 bases; junction bases not matched to a gene: 13. The CDR3 loop spans 14 amino acids. Written as DNA, the CDR3 is TGCGCCACCTCTAGACAGGGTCAAACGGATACGCAGTATTTT. Amino acid sequence: CATSRQGQTDTQYF.

DNA for the CDR3: TGTGCCAGCAGACTAAGGGGCGGGACTGAGCAGTTCTTC. This codes for CASRLRGGTEQFF. V and J are TRBV7-2 and TRBJ2-1; possibly TRBD2 for D (6 bases). Germline V gene lookup returns CDR1 SGHTA and CDR2 FQGNSA. V was trimmed by 6 bases and J by 9 bases, leaving 15 bases between them. The CDR3 loop spans 13 amino acids. The variable domain in full, completed from reference TRBV7-2 and TRBJ2-1, reads GAGVSQSPSNKVTEKGKDVELRCDPISGHTALYWYRQSLGQGLEFLIYFQGNSAPDKSGLPSDRFSAERTGGSVSTLTIQRTQQEDSAVYLCASRLRGGTEQFFGPGTRLTVL.

This chain connects TRBV25-1 to TRBJ2-3, with TRBD1 matching over 7 bases. The CDR3 totals 16 residues. The germline gives CDR1 MGHDK, CDR2 SYGVNS. Unmatched junction bases numbered 5, after V lost 0 bases and J lost 2 bases. The CDR3 region is CASSEYQGQTTDTQYF. The CDR3 nucleotides read TGTGCCAGCAGTGAATATCAGGGACAGACCACAGATACGCAGTATTTT.

The chain recombines TRBV7-2 with TRBJ2-7; D gene unclear. Per germline, CDR1 SGHTA and CDR2 FQGNSA. Trimming stripped 3 bases from V and 1 base from J, with 4 bases between. The CDR3 runs to 12 residues. CDR3 sequence: CASSLWSYEQYF. The CDR3 nucleotides read TGTGCCAGCAGCTTGTGGTCCTACGAGCAGTACTTC. Drawing the rest from reference TRBV7-2 and TRBJ2-7, the complete variable domain is GAGVSQSPSNKVTEKGKDVELRCDPISGHTALYWYRQSLGQGLEFLIYFQGNSAPDKSGLPSDRFSAERTGGSVSTLTIQRTQQEDSAVYLCASSLWSYEQYFGPGTRLTVT.

The chain combines TRBV6-6 with TRBJ1-2; TRBD1 might be the D (6 bases). Germline V gene data show CDR1 as MNHNY and CDR2 as SVGAGI (reference sequence). V gave up 5 bases and J gave up 4 bases, with 14 bases separating them. The length of the CDR3 is 14 residues. CDR3 residues: CASSPRGEGYGYTF. Here the CDR3 DNA reads TGTGCCAGCAGTCCCAGGGGTGAGGGCTATGGCTACACCTTC.

V usage is TRBV6-1 and J usage is TRBJ1-5; no firm D call. Germline CDR1 is MNHNS and CDR2 is SASEGT. V was pared by 4 bases and J by 0 bases, with 10 bases between. The CDR3 runs to 15 residues. CDR3 coding DNA: TGTGCCAGCAGTGGGTCCGGCGATAGCAATCAGCCCCAGCATTTT. It encodes CASSGSGDSNQPQHF.

This rearrangement joins TRBV27 to TRBJ1-2; TRBD1 is a possible D gene (5 bases). CDR1 MNHEY and CDR2 SMNVEV come from the germline V gene (reference sequence). V gave up 9 bases and J gave up 8 bases, with 28 bases separating them. The CDR3 is 16 amino acids. The CDR3 DNA reads TGTGCCAGTTACGGGGGTAGTCGGTCGGGAACGGGCGGCTACACCTTC. This gives the protein CASYGGSRSGTGGYTF.

CDR3 DNA sequence: TGCGCCAGCAGCTTGTGGCAGAGCTCTGGGGCCAACGTCCTGACTTTC. Translating gives CASSLWQSSGANVLTF. The chain carries TRBV5-1 and TRBJ2-6; D gene uncertain. Germline CDR1 SGHRS, CDR2 YFSETQ. V lost 1 base and J lost 0, with 8 bases in between. The CDR3 has 16 residues.

The chain carries TRBV5-4 and TRBJ1-4; D is perhaps TRBD1 (5 bases). The V and J ends lost 0 bases and 7 bases respectively, with 7 bases between them. CDR3 length: 13 residues. Germline lookup yields CDR1 SGHNT and CDR2 YYREEE (reference sequence). CDR3 amino acids: CASSLAQGEKLFF. The CDR3 nucleotides are TGTGCCAGCAGCTTGGCTCAGGGTGAAAAACTGTTTTTT.

This chain joins TRBV27 and TRBJ2-5; 10 bases match TRBD1. V lost 5 bases and J lost 4; bases outside the gene matches: 10. CDR3 size: 16 residues. Germline CDR1 and CDR2: MNHEY and SMNVEV (reference sequence). As DNA, the CDR3 is TGTGCCAGCAGTCCATTCGCCGGGACAGGGGCAGAGACCCAGTACTTC. Protein sequence: CASSPFAGTGAETQYF.